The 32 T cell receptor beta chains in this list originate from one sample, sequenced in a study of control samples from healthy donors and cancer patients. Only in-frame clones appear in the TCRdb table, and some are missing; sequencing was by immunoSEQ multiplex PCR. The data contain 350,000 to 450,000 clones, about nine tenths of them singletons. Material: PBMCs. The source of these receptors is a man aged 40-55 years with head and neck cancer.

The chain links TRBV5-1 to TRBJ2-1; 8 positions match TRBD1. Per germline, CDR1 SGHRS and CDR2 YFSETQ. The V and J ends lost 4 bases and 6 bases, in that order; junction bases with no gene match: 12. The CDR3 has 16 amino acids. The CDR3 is CASSTHPGTGPNEQFF. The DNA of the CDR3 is TGCGCCAGCAGCACACACCCCGGGACAGGCCCCAATGAGCAGTTCTTC.

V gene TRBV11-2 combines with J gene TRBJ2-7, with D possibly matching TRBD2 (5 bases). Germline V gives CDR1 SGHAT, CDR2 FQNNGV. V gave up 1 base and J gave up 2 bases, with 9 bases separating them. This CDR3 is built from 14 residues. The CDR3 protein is CASSLGQEAYEQYF. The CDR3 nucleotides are TGTGCCAGCAGCTTAGGCCAGGAGGCCTACGAGCAGTACTTC.

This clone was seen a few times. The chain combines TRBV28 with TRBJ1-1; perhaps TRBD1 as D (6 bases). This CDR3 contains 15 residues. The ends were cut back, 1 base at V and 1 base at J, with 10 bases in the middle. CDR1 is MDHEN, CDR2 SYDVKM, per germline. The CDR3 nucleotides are TGTGCCAGCAGTTTATTGACAGGCTCGAACACTGAAGCTTTCTTT. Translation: CASSLLTGSNTEAFF.

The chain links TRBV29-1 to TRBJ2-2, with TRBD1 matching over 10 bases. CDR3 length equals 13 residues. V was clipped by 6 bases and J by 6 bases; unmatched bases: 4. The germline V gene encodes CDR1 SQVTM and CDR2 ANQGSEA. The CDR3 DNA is TGCAGCGTGGACAGGGGGAGGCCCGGGGAGCTGTTTTTT. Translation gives CSVDRGRPGELFF.

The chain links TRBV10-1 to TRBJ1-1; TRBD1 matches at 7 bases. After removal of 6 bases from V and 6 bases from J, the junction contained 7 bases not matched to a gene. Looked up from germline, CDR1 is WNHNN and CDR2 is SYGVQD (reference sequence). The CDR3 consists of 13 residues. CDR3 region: CASSRDSASEAFF. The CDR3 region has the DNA TGCGCCAGCAGCCGGGACAGCGCTTCTGAAGCTTTCTTT.

The CDR3 loop reads CASSLSNEKLFF. Here the CDR3 DNA reads TGTGCCAGCAGCTTGTCTAATGAAAAACTGTTTTTT. J is TRBJ1-4 and V is TRBV5-4; D is undetermined. The germline V gene encodes CDR1 SGHNT and CDR2 YYREEE (reference sequence). V shed 1 base and J shed 3 bases, with 1 base lying between them. The CDR3 is 12 amino acids.

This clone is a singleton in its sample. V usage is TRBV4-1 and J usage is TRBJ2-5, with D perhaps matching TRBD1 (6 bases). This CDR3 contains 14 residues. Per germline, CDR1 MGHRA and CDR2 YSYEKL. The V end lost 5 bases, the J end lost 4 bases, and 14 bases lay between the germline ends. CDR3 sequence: CASSYPGTRETQYF. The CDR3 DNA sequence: TGCGCCAGCAGCTATCCCGGGACAAGAGAGACCCAGTACTTC.

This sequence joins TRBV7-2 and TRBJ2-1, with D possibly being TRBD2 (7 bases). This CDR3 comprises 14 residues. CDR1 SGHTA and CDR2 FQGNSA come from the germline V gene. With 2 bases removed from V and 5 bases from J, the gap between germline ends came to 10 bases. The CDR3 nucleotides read TGTGCCAGCAGCTTATGGGGGGGCGACAATGAGCAGTTCTTC. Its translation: CASSLWGGDNEQFF.

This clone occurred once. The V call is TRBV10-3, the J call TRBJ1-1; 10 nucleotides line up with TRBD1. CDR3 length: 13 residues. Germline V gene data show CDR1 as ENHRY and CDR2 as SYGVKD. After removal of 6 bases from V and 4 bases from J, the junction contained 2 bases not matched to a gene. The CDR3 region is CAISRTGGTEAFF. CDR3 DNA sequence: TGTGCCATCAGCCGGACAGGGGGCACTGAAGCTTTCTTT.

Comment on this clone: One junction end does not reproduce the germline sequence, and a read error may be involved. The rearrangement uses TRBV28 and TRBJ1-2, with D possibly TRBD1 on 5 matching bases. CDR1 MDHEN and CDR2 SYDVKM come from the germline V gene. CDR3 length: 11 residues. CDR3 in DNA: TGTGCCAGCAGTTCCCCCTCGGGGCGGTTCTTC. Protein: CASSSPSGRFF.

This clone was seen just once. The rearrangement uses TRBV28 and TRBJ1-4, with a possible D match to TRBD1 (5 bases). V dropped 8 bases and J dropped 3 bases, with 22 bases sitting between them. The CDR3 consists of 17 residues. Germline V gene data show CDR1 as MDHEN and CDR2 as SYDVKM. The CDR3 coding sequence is TGTGCCAGCGCCACGGGACTCCTTGTTGGGTCTAATGAAAAACTGTTTTTT. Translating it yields CASATGLLVGSNEKLFF. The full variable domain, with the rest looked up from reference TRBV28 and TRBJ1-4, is DVKVTQSSRYLVKRTGEKVFLECVQDMDHENMFWYRQDPGLGLRLIYFSYDVKMKEKGDIPEGYSVSREKKERFSLILESASTNQTSMYLCASATGLLVGSNEKLFFGSGTQLSVL.

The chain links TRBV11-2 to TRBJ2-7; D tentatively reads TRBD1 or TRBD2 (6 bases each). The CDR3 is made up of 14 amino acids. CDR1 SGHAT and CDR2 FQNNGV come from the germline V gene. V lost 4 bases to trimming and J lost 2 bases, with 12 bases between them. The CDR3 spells CASSSTRGAYEQYF. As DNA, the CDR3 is TGTGCCAGCAGCTCGACTAGGGGGGCCTACGAGCAGTACTTC.

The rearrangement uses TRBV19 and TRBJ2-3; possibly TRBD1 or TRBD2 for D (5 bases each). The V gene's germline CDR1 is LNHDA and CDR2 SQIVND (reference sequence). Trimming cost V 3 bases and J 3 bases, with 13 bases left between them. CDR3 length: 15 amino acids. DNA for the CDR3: TGTGCCAGTAGTATCCCGGGAAGGGGAACAGATACGCAGTATTTT. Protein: CASSIPGRGTDTQYF.

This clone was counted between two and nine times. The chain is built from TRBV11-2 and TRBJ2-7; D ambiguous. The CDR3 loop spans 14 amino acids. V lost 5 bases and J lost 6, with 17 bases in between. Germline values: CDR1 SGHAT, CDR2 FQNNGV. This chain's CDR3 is CASSGLFRASEQYF. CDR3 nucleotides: TGTGCCAGCAGCGGGCTATTTCGGGCCTCCGAGCAGTACTTC.

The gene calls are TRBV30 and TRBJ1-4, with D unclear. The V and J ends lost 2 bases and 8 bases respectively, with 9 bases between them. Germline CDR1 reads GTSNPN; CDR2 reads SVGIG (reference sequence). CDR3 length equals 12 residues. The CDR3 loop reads CAWSYPEEKLFF. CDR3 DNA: TGTGCCTGGAGTTATCCTGAAGAAAAACTGTTTTTT.

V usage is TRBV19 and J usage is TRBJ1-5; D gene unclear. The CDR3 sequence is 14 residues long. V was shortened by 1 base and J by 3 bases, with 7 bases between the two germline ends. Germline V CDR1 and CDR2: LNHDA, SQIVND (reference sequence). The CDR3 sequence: CASSIGATNQPQHF. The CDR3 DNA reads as TGTGCCAGTAGTATAGGTGCCACCAATCAGCCCCAGCATTTT.

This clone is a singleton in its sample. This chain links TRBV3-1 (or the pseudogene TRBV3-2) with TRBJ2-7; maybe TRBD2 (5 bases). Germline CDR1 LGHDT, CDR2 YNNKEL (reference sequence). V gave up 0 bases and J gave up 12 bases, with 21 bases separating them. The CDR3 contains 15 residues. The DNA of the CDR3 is TGTGCCAGCAGCCAAGATTTGAGGGCTCCGTACGTTCGGTACTTC. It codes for CASSQDLRAPYVRYF.

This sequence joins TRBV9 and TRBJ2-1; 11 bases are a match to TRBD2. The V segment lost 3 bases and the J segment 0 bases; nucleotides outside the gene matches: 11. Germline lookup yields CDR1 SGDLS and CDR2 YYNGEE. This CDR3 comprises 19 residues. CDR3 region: CASSASLAGGPLSYNEQFF. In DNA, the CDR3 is TGTGCCAGCAGCGCTAGTCTAGCGGGGGGCCCTCTCTCCTACAATGAGCAGTTCTTC.

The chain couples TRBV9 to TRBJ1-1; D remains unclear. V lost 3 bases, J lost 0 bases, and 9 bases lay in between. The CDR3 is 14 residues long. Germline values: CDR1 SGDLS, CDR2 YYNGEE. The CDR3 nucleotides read TGTGCCAGCAGCGCGTCCGACATGAACACTGAAGCTTTCTTT. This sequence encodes CASSASDMNTEAFF. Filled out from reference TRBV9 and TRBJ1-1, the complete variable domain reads DSGVTQTPKHLITATGQRVTLRCSPRSGDLSVYWYQQSLDQGLQFLIQYYNGEERAKGNILERFSAQQFPDLHSELNLSSLELGDSALYFCASSASDMNTEAFFGQGTRLTVV.

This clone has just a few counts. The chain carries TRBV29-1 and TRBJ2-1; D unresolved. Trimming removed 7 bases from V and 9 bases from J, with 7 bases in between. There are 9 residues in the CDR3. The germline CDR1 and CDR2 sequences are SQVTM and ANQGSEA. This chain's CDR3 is CSGYCEQFF. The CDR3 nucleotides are TGCAGCGGATATTGTGAGCAGTTCTTC.

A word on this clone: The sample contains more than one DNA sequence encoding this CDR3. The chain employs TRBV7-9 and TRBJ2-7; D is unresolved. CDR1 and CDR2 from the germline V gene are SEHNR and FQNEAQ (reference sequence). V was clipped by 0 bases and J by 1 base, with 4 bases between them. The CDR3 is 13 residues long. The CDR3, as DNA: TGTGCCAGCAGCTTAGCGGGTTCCTACGAGCAGTACTTC. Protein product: CASSLAGSYEQYF.

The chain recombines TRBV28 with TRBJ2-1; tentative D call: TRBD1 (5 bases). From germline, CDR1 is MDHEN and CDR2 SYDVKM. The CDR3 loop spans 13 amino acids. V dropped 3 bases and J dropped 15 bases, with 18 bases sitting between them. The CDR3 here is CASSFPDTSEAFF. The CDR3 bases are TGTGCCAGCAGTTTCCCGGACACCTCTGAGGCGTTCTTC. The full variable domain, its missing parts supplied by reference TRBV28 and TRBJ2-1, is DVKVTQSSRYLVKRTGEKVFLECVQDMDHENMFWYRQDPGLGLRLIYFSYDVKMKEKGDIPEGYSVSREKKERFSLILESASTNQTSMYLCASSFPDTSEAFFGPGTRLTVL.

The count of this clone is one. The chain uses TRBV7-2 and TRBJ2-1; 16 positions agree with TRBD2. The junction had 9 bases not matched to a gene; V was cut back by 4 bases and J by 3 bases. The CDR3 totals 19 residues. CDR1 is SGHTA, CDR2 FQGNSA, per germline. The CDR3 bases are TGTGCCAGCAGCTCTCCCGGGACTAGCGGGGGGGCCGTCTACAATGAGCAGTTCTTC. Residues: CASSSPGTSGGAVYNEQFF.

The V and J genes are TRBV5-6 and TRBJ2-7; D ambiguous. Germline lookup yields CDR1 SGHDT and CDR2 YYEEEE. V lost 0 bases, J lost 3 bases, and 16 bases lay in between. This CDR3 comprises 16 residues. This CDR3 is CASSLEGFEPHYEQYF. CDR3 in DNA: TGTGCCAGCAGCTTGGAGGGTTTCGAGCCGCACTACGAGCAGTACTTC. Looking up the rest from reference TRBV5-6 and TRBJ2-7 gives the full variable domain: DAGVTQSPTHLIKTRGQQVTLRCSPKSGHDTVSWYQQALGQGPQFIFQYYEEEERQRGNFPDRFSGHQFPNYSSELNVNALLLGDSALYLCASSLEGFEPHYEQYFGPGTRLTVT.

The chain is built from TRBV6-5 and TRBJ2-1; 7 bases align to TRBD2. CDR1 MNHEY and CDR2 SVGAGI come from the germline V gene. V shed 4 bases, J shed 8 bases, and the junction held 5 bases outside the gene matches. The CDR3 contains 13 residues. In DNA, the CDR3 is TGTGCCAGCAGTTTAGCGGGCTCTTATGAGCAGTTCTTC. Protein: CASSLAGSYEQFF.

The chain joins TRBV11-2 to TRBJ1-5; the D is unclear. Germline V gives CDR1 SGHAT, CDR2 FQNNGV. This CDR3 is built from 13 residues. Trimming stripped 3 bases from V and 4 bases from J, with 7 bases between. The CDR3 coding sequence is TGTGCCAGCAGCTTCCGGGATAATCAGCCCCAGCATTTT. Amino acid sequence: CASSFRDNQPQHF.

The CDR3 nucleotides read TGTGCCAGTAGTCGGACTAGCGGGCGCACCGGGGAGCTGTTTTTT. Residues: CASSRTSGRTGELFF. This chain uses TRBV19 with TRBJ2-2; the match to TRBD2 covers 11 bases. The CDR3 has 15 amino acids. V shed 5 bases and J 4 bases; nucleotides not matched to a gene: 3. Germline V gene data show CDR1 as LNHDA and CDR2 as SQIVND (reference sequence).

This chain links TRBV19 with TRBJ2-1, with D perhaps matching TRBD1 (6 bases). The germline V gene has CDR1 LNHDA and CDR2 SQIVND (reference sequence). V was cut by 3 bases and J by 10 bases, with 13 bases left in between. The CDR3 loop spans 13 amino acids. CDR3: CASSIVSGQEQFF. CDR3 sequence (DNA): TGTGCCAGTAGTATCGTGTCGGGACAAGAGCAGTTCTTC.

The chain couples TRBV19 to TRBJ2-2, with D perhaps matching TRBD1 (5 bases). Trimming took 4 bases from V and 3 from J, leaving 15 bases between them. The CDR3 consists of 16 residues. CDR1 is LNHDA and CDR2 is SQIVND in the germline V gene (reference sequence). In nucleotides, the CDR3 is TGTGCCAGTAGTAAAATGGGCCAAGGGGACACCGGGGAGCTGTTTTTT. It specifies CASSKMGQGDTGELFF. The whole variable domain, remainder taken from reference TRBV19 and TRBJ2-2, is DGGITQSPKYLFRKEGQNVTLSCEQNLNHDAMYWYRQDPGQGLRLIYYSQIVNDFQKGDIAEGYSVSREKKESFPLTVTSAQKNPTAFYLCASSKMGQGDTGELFFGEGSRLTVL.

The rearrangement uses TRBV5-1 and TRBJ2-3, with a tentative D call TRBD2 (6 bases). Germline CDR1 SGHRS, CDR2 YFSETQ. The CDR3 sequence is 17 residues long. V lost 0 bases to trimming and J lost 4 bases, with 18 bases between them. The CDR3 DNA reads TGCGCCAGCAGCTTGGTGGTATTAACTAGCCACCCAGATACGCAGTATTTT. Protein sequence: CASSLVVLTSHPDTQYF. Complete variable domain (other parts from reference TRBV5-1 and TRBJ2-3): KAGVTQTPRYLIKTRGQQVTLSCSPISGHRSVSWYQQTPGQGLQFLFEYFSETQRNKGNFPGRFSGRQFSNSRSEMNVSTLELGDSALYLCASSLVVLTSHPDTQYFGPGTRLTVL.

DNA of the CDR3: TGTGCCAGCAGCTCCCCCGGGACTCAACAACCCTACGAGCAGTACTTC. Protein: CASSSPGTQQPYEQYF. The chain links TRBV28 to TRBJ2-7; a weak D match, TRBD2 (6 bases). CDR3 length equals 16 residues. The germline gives CDR1 MDHEN, CDR2 SYDVKM. The V and J ends lost 6 bases and 2 bases respectively, with 20 bases between them.

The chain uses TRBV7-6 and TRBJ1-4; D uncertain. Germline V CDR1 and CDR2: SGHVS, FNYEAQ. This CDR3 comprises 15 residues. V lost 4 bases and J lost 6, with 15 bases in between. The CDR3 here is CASSSGSHRYEKLFF. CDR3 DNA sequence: TGTGCCAGCAGCTCCGGCAGTCATCGGTATGAAAAACTGTTTTTT.